This T cell receptor beta chain derives from a study of radiotherapy plus CTLA-4 blockade in lung cancer. Study-wide context: Of the patients, roughly 17% showed objective responses and around 29% attained disease control.

Sequencing was performed with immunoSEQ multiplex PCR; in TCRdb, only in-frame clones are kept and a portion is missing. Of fewer than 65,000 clones in the sample, about 85% were seen once. The V gene's germline CDR1 is MGHRA and CDR2 YSYEKL. V dropped 1 base and J dropped 5 bases, with 18 bases sitting between them. CDR3 length: 17 residues. The sample holds one count of this clone. This chain uses TRBV4-1 with TRBJ1-5; D gene uncertain. This clonotype originated in a human donor with non-small cell lung cancer who had a complete response to radiotherapy plus ipilimumab. This material consisted of peripheral blood, taken from a patient treated with radiotherapy plus ipilimumab. The CDR3: CASSQVPAGLNYQPQHF. CDR3 bases: TGCGCCAGCAGCCAAGTCCCCGCCGGACTCAACTATCAGCCCCAGCATTTT.